This T cell receptor (beta chain) is from a study of T cells in Graves' hyperthyroidism and ophthalmopathy. Study context: Peripheral blood was obtained at initial diagnosis, preceding any treatment. The study, taken as a whole, reports: Clonotypes that were expanded in thyroid above 0.001 mostly appeared in blood too.

When ophthalmopathy did not progress within 18 months, Graves' hyperthyroidism was considered stable. This clonotype was observed a few times. Its target is not known. Amplification yielded TCR beta CDR3 regions, with RNA transcripts as the source. First-round RT-PCR with HTBI primers amplified the TCR CDR3 region. TCRdb reprocessed the multiplex PCR reads with MiXCR, giving one entry per CDR3 protein. The sample gives approximately 480,000 distinct CDR3 sequences, less than 25% of which show up once; around a quarter is in the top ten. Per the germline V gene, CDR1 is MNHNS and CDR2 is SASEGT. Trimming cost V 8 bases and J 2 bases, with 7 bases left between them. The CDR3 sequence is 12 residues long.

The source is a man aged 18 to 30 with Graves' hyperthyroidism. Specimen: blood. The V gene is TRBV6-1, the J gene TRBJ1-3; a possible D gene is TRBD1 (5 bases). CDR3 bases: TGTGCCAGCGGGGGAACTGGAAACACCATATATTTT. It yields the protein CASGGTGNTIYF.